This T cell receptor (beta chain) was found in a study of OX40 agonist ivuxolimab in advanced cancers. About the research overall: Partial responses were recorded for three patients, including one with hepatocellular carcinoma and two with cutaneous melanoma.

V was shortened by 4 bases and J by 2 bases, with 7 bases between the two germline ends. The germline gives CDR1 MDHEN, CDR2 SYDVKM. The CDR3 has 13 residues. Sequencing used immunoSEQ multiplex PCR; TCRdb keeps in-frame clones, though not all of them. The sample holds about 26,000 clones; approximately 79% are singletons and the top ten take roughly 25%. The sample in question was CD4+ or CD8+ T cells sorted from blood, obtained in a trial of the OX40 agonist ivuxolimab. This rearrangement joins TRBV28 to TRBJ2-3; D is perhaps TRBD1 (6 bases). This receptor was taken from an adult with an advanced solid tumor such as melanoma, head and neck, liver or kidney cancer. The CDR3 loop is CASSSGATDTQYF. Written as DNA, the CDR3 is TGTGCCAGCAGTTCAGGGGCCACAGATACGCAGTATTTT.